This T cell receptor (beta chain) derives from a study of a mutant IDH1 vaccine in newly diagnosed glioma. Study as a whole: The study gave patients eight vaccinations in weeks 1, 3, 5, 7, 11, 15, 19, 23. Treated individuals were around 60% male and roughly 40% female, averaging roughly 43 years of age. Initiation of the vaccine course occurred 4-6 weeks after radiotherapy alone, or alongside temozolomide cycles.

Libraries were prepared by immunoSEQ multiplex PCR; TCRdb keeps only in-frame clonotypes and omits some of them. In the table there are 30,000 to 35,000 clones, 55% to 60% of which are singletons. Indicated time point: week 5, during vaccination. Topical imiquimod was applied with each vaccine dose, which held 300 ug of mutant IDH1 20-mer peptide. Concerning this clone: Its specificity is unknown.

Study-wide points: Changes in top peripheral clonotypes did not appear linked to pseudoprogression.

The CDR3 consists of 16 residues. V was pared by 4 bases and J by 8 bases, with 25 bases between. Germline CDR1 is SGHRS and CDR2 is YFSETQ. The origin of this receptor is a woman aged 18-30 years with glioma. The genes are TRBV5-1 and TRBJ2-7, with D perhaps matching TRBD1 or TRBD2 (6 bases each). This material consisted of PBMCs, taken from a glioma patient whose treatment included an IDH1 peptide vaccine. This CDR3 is CASSPYVGGSGIKQYF. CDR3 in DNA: TGCGCCAGCAGCCCATATGTGGGGGGCAGTGGTATCAAGCAGTACTTC.